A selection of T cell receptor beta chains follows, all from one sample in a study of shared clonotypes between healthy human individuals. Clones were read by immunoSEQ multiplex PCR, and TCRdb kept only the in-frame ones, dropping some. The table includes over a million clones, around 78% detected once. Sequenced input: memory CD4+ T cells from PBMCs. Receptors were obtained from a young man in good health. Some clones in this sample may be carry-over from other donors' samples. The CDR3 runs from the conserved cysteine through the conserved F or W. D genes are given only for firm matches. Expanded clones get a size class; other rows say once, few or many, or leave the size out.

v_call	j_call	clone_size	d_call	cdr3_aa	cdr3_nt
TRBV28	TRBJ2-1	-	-	CASSLRAGGANEQFF	TGTGCCAGCAGTTTAAGGGCTGGGGGAGCCAATGAGCAGTTCTTC
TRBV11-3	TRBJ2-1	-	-	CASSAGTFNEQFF	TGTGCCAGCAGCGCTGGGACATTCAATGAGCAGTTCTTC
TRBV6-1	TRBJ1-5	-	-	CASSESGLNQPQHF	TGTGCCAGCAGTGAGTCCGGGCTCAATCAGCCCCAGCATTTT
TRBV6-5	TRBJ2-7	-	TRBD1	CASSYLGGVEQYF	TGTGCCAGCAGTTACTTAGGGGGCGTTGAGCAGTACTTC
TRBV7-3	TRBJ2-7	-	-	CASSLSRAESYEQYF	TGTGCCAGCAGCTTATCCCGAGCGGAGTCCTACGAGCAGTACTTC
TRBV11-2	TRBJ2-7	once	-	CASSQLGRELSSYEQYF	TGTGCCAGCAGCCAGCTAGGACGGGAACTAAGCTCCTACGAGCAGTACTTC
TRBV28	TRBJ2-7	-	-	CASSLGGSYEQYF	TGTGCCAGCAGTTTAGGGGGATCCTACGAGCAGTACTTC
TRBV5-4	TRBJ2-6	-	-	CASSGTVSSGANVLTF	TGTGCCAGCAGCGGGACGGTGAGCTCTGGGGCCAACGTCCTGACTTTC
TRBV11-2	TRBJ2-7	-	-	CASSLDLAPPYEQYF	TGTGCCAGCAGCTTAGATCTCGCACCACCCTACGAGCAGTACTTC
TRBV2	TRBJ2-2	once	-	CASSIGWNTGELFF	TGTGCCAGCAGCATTGGCTGGAACACCGGGGAGCTGTTTTTT
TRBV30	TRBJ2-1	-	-	CAWSPSGGEQFF	TGTGCCTGGAGTCCCAGCGGTGGTGAGCAGTTCTTC
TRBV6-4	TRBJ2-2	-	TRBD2	CASSDSREGTGELFF	TGTGCCAGCAGTGACTCGCGGGAGGGCACCGGGGAGCTGTTTTTT
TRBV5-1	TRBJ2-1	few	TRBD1	CASSLYAGTGSYNEQFF	TGCGCCAGCAGCTTATATGCCGGGACAGGTTCCTACAATGAGCAGTTCTTC
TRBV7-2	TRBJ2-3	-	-	CASSLGDRSRGWGDTQYF	TGTGCCAGCAGCTTGGGCGACAGGTCGAGGGGGTGGGGAGATACGCAGTATTTT
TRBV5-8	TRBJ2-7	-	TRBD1	CASQGAYEQYF	TGTGCCAGTCAGGGGGCCTACGAGCAGTACTTC
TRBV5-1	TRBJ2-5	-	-	CASSFFISSWRETQYF	TGCGCCAGCAGCTTTTTTATTAGCTCATGGCGGGAGACCCAGTACTTC
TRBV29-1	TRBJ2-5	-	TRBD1	CSVRTGQETQYF	TGCAGCGTCCGGACAGGTCAAGAGACCCAGTACTTC
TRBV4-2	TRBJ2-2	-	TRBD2	CASSQEASGNTGELFF	TGTGCCAGCAGCCAAGAGGCTAGCGGGAACACCGGGGAGCTGTTTTTT
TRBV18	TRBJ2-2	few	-	CASSPFKAGELFF	TGTGCCAGCTCACCATTTAAGGCCGGGGAGCTGTTTTTT
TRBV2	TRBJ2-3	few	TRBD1	CASSGQPLTDTQYF	TGTGCCAGTTCGGGACAGCCCCTCACAGATACGCAGTATTTT
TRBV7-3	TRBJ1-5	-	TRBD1	CASSPHGDSLNYSNQPQHF	TGTGCCAGCAGCCCACATGGGGACAGTCTCAACTATAGCAATCAGCCCCAGCATTTT
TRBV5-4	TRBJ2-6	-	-	CASSGGGASGANVLTF	TGTGCCAGCTCAGGAGGGGGCGCAAGTGGGGCCAACGTCCTGACTTTC
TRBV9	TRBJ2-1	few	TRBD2	CASSPRETPYNEQFF	TGTGCCAGCAGCCCGCGGGAGACCCCCTACAATGAGCAGTTCTTC
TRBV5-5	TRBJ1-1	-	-	CASSLRPGSGAQTEAFF	TGTGCCAGCAGCTTACGGCCGGGATCGGGGGCGCAGACTGAAGCTTTCTTT
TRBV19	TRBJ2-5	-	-	CASSIGGAQETQYF	TGTGCCAGTAGTATAGGGGGGGCGCAAGAGACCCAGTACTTC
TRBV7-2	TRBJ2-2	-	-	CASSLVWRARGGELFF	TGTGCCAGCAGCTTAGTCTGGCGGGCACGGGGCGGGGAGCTGTTTTTT
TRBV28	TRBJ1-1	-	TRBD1	CASRSGQGAFTEAFF	TGTGCCAGCAGATCGGGACAGGGTGCGTTCACTGAAGCTTTCTTT
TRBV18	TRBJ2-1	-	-	CASSQNHRNEQFF	TGTGCCAGCTCACAGAACCATAGGAATGAGCAGTTCTTC
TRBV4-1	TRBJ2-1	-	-	CASSQPLGLYNEQFF	TGCGCCAGCAGCCAACCTCTAGGACTATACAATGAGCAGTTCTTC
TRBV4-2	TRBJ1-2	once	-	CASRDRAGRSYGYTF	TGTGCCAGCAGGGATAGAGCGGGAAGAAGCTATGGCTACACCTTC
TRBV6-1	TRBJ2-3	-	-	CASSATPTDTQYF	TGTGCCAGCAGTGCGACCCCCACAGATACGCAGTATTTT
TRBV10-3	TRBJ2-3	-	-	CAAGTTSTDTQYF	TGTGCCGCCGGGACAACTAGCACAGATACGCAGTATTTT
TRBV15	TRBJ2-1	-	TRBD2	CATSRGSSGNPNEQFF	TGTGCCACCAGCAGAGGGTCTAGCGGGAATCCCAATGAGCAGTTCTTC
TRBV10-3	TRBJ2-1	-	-	CAISGGTEGINEQFF	TGTGCCATCAGTGGTGGGACCGAAGGCATAAATGAGCAGTTCTTC
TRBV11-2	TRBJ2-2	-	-	CASIVQGGAGELFF	TGTGCCAGCATCGTCCAGGGTGGAGCCGGGGAGCTGTTTTTT
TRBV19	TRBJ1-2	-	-	CASRTQGGGYYGYTF	TGTGCCAGTAGAACACAGGGAGGAGGTTACTATGGCTACACCTTC
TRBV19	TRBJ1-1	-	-	CASTSGRGAVNTEAFF	TGTGCCAGTACCTCGGGTAGAGGGGCTGTGAACACTGAAGCTTTCTTT
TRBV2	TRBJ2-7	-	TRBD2	CASSLSSGASYEQYF	TGTGCCAGCAGTCTGTCTAGCGGGGCCTCCTACGAGCAGTACTTC
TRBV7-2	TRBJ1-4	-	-	CASSPVRTVNEKLFF	TGTGCCAGCAGCCCAGTAAGGACAGTCAATGAAAAACTGTTTTTT
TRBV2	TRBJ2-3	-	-	CASSDPGRISTDTQYF	TGTGCCAGCAGTGACCCGGGCAGGATCAGCACAGATACGCAGTATTTT
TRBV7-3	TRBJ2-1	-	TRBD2	CASSTTAGGKQFF	TGTGCCAGCAGCACAACAGCGGGAGGGAAGCAGTTCTTC